Reported below is one T cell receptor beta chain. The specificity of this receptor is unknown. The sample holds no much larger clone one base away, and base qualities are not on file. CDR1 and CDR2 were assigned from the germline V gene (reference sequence) as LNHNV and YYDKDF. The CDR3 measures 15 amino acids from cysteine to phenylalanine. Left in the record is the CDR3 DNA by itself, 45 bases read in frame from the first base. V is cut by 0 bases and J by 1 base, and the space between the germline ends is 9 bases. The data derive from a study of a mutant IDH1 vaccine in newly diagnosed glioma (dated by TCRdb to 2020 to 2022). The study in broad terms: Vaccination started 4-6 weeks after radiotherapy alone, or was given together with temozolomide cycles in the groups whose treatment included chemotherapy. The approximately 33 treated patients were approximately 60% male and around 40% female, with a mean age of roughly 42 years. The week-35 safety follow-up was designated visit V12, and the week-47 end of study was designated visit V13. Before enrollment, most patients had been given radiochemotherapy with temozolomide as standard therapy, while the rest had received either radiotherapy alone or temozolomide alone. Peripheral blood samples were drawn at six visits, namely V03 (baseline), V05, V07, V10, V12 and V13. For exploratory analyses, longitudinal TCRB deep sequencing was carried out in around 26 treated patients wherever samples were available.

The time point label on this specimen signifies: week 35, safety follow-up. Every vaccine dose consisted of 300 ug of a 20-mer mutant IDH1 peptide in Montanide, administered subcutaneously together with topical imiquimod. Patients were given eight vaccinations, in weeks 1, 3, 5, 7, 11, 15, 19 and 23, which matched visits V03 through V10. The donors had newly diagnosed IDH1-mutant astrocytomas of WHO grade 3 or 4 that showed loss of nuclear ATRX. The samples were drawn from NOA16, a multicentre, single-arm, open-label phase I trial in Germany that tested a mutant IDH1 peptide vaccine in humans for the first time. The DNeasy Blood and Tissue Kit was used to extract genomic DNA from EDTA blood for TCRB sequencing. What the work shows at the level of the full study, not this receptor alone: PBMC samples for TCRB deep sequencing were selected based on availability. Changes in the top peripheral T cell clonotypes picked up by TCRB sequencing did not appear to be linked to pseudoprogression. Immune responses induced by the vaccine were seen in more than 85% of patients across multiple MHC alleles. According to the authors, sample limitations meant that analyses of patient blood samples could not be reproduced.

Library preparation employed the immunoSEQ multiplex PCR assay. Rearranged TCR beta chain sequences were amplified with the hsTCRB Kit following the manufacturer's protocol. An Illumina MiSeq was used to sequence the TCRB libraries. Per the original workflow: Demultiplexing, trimming and gene mapping were performed with the kit vendor's proprietary platform. Drawn from immuneACCESS, this table holds only the in-frame rearrangements with V and J called that TCRdb kept. Clones are partly lost; checked studies trace under half to an unresolved V gene and leave the rest unexplained. V and J calls and clone size are given by that table; D and trimming were obtained from the DNA. The sample records tens of thousands of clones, around 87% of which are singletons. The ten largest clones represent about 2% of the sample.

The receptor chain draws on TRBV15 and TRBJ2-5, with a tentative D gene TRBD1 over 5 matching bases. The material sequenced was PBMCs, taken from a glioma patient whose treatment included an IDH1 peptide vaccine. The TCR comes from a man aged 30 to 45 with glioma. The DNA reads TGTGCCACCAGCAGAGATGGACACATCCAAGAGACCCAGTACTTC. This gives the protein CATSRDGHIQETQYF.